In its sample, the clone carrying this T cell receptor beta chain was seen many times. As yet, its antigen is unknown. CDR1 SGHRS and CDR2 YFSETQ come from the germline V gene. This CDR3 spans 15 amino acids. Trimming pared 1 base from V and 0 bases from J, leaving 10 bases between. This sample stems from a study of regulatory T cells in long-lasting Graves disease. The study's findings and limits: TRBV28, TRBJ1-2 and TRBJ2-5 emerged as the favored segments in persistent disease.

Noted time point: newly diagnosed GD, antithyroid drugs for less than 3 months. Researchers made the TCR library from RNA that was extracted from PBMCs. Building of the TCR beta libraries involved iRepertoire HTBI primers and Arm-PCR of CDR3 regions. Using its own MiXCR run on the multiplex PCR reads, TCRdb lists one record per CDR3 protein. The sample holds approximately 470,000 distinct CDR3 sequences, 15% to 20% seen once. Another study also made use of these data, one on T cells in Graves' hyperthyroidism and ophthalmopathy.

The sequence was collected from a man in his forties with Graves disease. The V call is TRBV5-1, the J call TRBJ1-1, with a tentative D call TRBD1 (6 bases). This material consisted of peripheral blood mononuclear cells (PBMCs), taken at new diagnosis, from a patient treated with antithyroid drugs. CDR3 sequence (DNA): TGCGCCAGCAGCTTGCTGGGGGGCATGAACACTGAAGCTTTCTTT. It codes for CASSLLGGMNTEAFF.